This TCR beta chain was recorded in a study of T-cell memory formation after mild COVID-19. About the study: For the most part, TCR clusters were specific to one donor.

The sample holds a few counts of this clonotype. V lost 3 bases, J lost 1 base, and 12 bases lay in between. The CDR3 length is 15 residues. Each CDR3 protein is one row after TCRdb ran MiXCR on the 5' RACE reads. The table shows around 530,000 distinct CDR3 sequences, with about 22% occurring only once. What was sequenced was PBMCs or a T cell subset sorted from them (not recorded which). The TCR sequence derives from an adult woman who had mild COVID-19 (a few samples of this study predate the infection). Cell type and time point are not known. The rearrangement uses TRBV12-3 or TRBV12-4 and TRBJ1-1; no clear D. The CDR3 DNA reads TGTGCCAGCAGTTTTAAGGGTAGCTCGAACACTGAAGCTTTCTTT. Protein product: CASSFKGSSNTEAFF.